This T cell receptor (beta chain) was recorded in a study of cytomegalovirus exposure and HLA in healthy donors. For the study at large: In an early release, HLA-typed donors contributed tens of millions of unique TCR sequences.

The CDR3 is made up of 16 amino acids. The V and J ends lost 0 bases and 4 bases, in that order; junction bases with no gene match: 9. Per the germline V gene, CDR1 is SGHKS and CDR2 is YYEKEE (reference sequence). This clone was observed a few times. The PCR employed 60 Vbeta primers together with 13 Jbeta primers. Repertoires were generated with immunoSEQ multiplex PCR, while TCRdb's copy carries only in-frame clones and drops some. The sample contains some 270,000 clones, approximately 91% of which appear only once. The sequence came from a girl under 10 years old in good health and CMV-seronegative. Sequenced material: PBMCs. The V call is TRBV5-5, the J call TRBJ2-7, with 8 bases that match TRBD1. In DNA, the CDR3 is TGTGCCAGCAGCTTGGATCCCGGGACAGGTGGATACGAGCAGTACTTC. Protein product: CASSLDPGTGGYEQYF.